This TCR beta chain was identified in a study of Graves' ophthalmopathy and Graves' hyperthyroidism. As for the study in general: There was a collection of peripheral blood at initial diagnosis, before any treatment.

This clonotype turned up a few times. The antigen remains undetermined. Investigators amplified TCR beta CDR3 regions from RNA transcripts. The library came from an HTBI-primed first-round RT-PCR and a second-round multiplex PCR. TCRdb re-analysed the multiplex PCR reads in MiXCR, keeping a single row per CDR3 protein. In the table there are 600,000 to 650,000 distinct CDR3 sequences, 20% to 25% of which are singletons. Study-level findings and limits: Appearing in blood as well were most expanded thyroid clonotypes above 0.001 frequency.

Sequenced sample: peripheral blood. The receptor was isolated from a woman aged 18-29 years with stable Graves' hyperthyroidism. Some clones in this sample may be carry-over from other donors' samples.

CDR3 coding DNA: TGTGCCAGCAGTTTATCGCGGACGACAGATACACCCTACGAGCAGTACTTC. As protein: CASSLSRTTDTPYEQYF. V gene TRBV27 combines with J gene TRBJ2-7; a weak D match, TRBD1 (5 bases). V lost 0 bases to trimming and J lost 2 bases, with 17 bases between them. This CDR3 contains 17 residues. From germline, CDR1 is MNHEY and CDR2 SMNVEV (reference sequence).